The clone carrying this T cell receptor beta chain has only a few counts. Its specificity is unknown. DNA from unsorted PBMC was sequenced on ten immunoSEQ deep assay plates. The protocol was immunoSEQ multiplex PCR, while the TCRdb copy is restricted to in-frame clones and leaves out a portion. Here the sample spans about 490,000 clones, 65% to 85% being singletons. CDR3 length: 16 amino acids. From germline, CDR1 is ENHRY and CDR2 SYGVKD. Germline trimming cut 0 bases from V and 5 bases from J; bases unmatched to any gene: 6. This specimen comes from a study of shared clonotypes between healthy human individuals. Study observations and caveats: Investigators collected only blood, and repertoires in tissues likely differ.

Sequenced input: PBMCs. This chain uses TRBV10-3 with TRBJ1-5, with 8 bases matching TRBD1. This TCR derives from a woman in her 40s in good health. Some clones in this sample may be carry-over from other donors' samples. The CDR3 DNA reads TGTGCCATCAGTGAGTCAACAGGGGGAGGGTATCAGCCCCAGCATTTT. Amino acids: CAISESTGGGYQPQHF.